The present T cell receptor beta chain was sequenced within a study of CD8 T cells in Susac syndrome. The CDR3 length is 17 residues. Per the germline V gene, CDR1 is MDHEN and CDR2 is SYDVKM. V shed 3 bases and J 2 bases; nucleotides not matched to a gene: 5. Random-hexamer reverse transcription was applied to roughly 0.5 to 1 ug RNA. MiXCR, run by TCRdb on the immunoSEQ multiplex PCR reads, gives a single entry per CDR3 protein. Among 400,000 to 550,000 distinct CDR3 sequences listed, 85% were seen once. The V gene is TRBV28, the J gene TRBJ2-5, with 14 nucleotides matching TRBD2. The sequenced material came from CD8+ T cells from PBMCs. This TCR was sampled from a human donor with multiple sclerosis. CDR3 amino acids: CASSLGLAGVPQETQYF. Here the CDR3 DNA reads TGTGCCAGCAGTTTGGGACTAGCGGGAGTCCCTCAAGAGACCCAGTACTTC.